A selection of T cell receptor beta chains follows, all from one sample in a study of T cell responses to AZD1222 COVID-19 vaccine. Profiled with immunoSEQ multiplex PCR; TCRdb holds only in-frame clones, not every one. The table shows 150,000 or so clones, with roughly 90% occurring only once. The starting material was peripheral blood, obtained on day 0 of AZD1222 vaccination. These receptors were taken from an adult in good health. CDR3s include the opening cysteine and the closing phenylalanine or tryptophan. Each record gives: V gene, J gene, clone size, CDR3 length, D gene, CDR3 protein, CDR3 DNA. A D gene is named only where the DNA matches it firmly. Clone size appears in some rows only: once, few, many, or a class for an expanded clone.

>TRBV19|TRBJ2-7|NA|15|NA
CASSKGGTGSYEQYF
TGTGCCAGTAGTAAGGGGGGGACAGGATCCTACGAGCAGTACTTC
>TRBV19|TRBJ1-6|NA|14|TRBD1
CASSILQGDSPLHF
TGTGCCAGTAGTATCTTACAGGGGGATTCACCCCTCCACTTT
>TRBV5-1|TRBJ2-7|few|17|NA
CASSQTAGTFLKYEQYF
TGCGCCAGCAGCCAAACAGCCGGGACGTTCCTCAAATACGAGCAGTACTTC
>TRBV28|TRBJ2-1|NA|17|NA
CASSTLTWTVTPNEQFF
TGTGCCAGCAGTACTTTAACGTGGACAGTAACTCCCAATGAGCAGTTCTTC
>TRBV27|TRBJ1-6|NA|16|TRBD1
CASSSPQGANNSPLHF
TGTGCCAGCAGTTCCCCCCAGGGGGCCAATAATTCACCCCTCCACTTT
>TRBV10-3|TRBJ2-7|NA|15|TRBD2
CAITLQAGDSYEQYF
TGTGCCATCACCTTGCAAGCGGGAGACTCCTACGAGCAGTACTTC
>TRBV11-2|TRBJ2-1|once|16|NA
CASSSSSWTGEGEQFF
TGTGCCAGCAGCTCATCAAGCTGGACGGGAGAGGGTGAGCAGTTCTTC
>TRBV12-5|TRBJ2-2|NA|16|TRBD2
CASGLELGLAGGELFF
TGTGCTAGTGGTTTGGAGTTGGGACTAGCGGGCGGGGAGCTGTTTTTT
>TRBV9|TRBJ1-2|NA|18|TRBD1
CASSVESVGTGAHYGYTF
TGTGCCAGCAGCGTAGAATCAGTCGGGACAGGGGCCCACTATGGCTACACCTTC
>TRBV3-1/TRBV3-2|TRBJ2-1|NA|14|NA
CASSQGPGRDEQFF
TGTGCCAGCAGTCAGGGGCCCGGTAGGGATGAGCAGTTCTTC
>TRBV9|TRBJ2-1|NA|16|NA
CASSVMSPATYNEQFF
TGTGCCAGCAGCGTAATGTCTCCAGCCACTTACAATGAGCAGTTCTTC
>TRBV11-2|TRBJ1-5|once|17|TRBD1
CASSPTPQGNSNQPQHF
TGTGCCAGCAGCCCCACCCCACAGGGGAATAGCAATCAGCCCCAGCATTTT
>TRBV5-1|TRBJ1-1|NA|12|NA
CASGKTVTEAFF
TGCGCCAGCGGCAAAACAGTCACTGAAGCTTTCTTT
>TRBV5-1|TRBJ1-6|NA|15|TRBD1
CASSSTGLSNSPLHF
TGCGCCAGCAGCTCGACAGGGCTGAGCAATTCACCCCTCCACTTT
>TRBV28|TRBJ1-1|NA|16|TRBD1
CASSSRVRGGTTEAFF
TGTGCCAGCAGTTCCCGCGTCAGGGGGGGTACGACTGAAGCTTTCTTT
>TRBV18|TRBJ1-2|NA|15|NA
CASSRGADALYGYTF
TGTGCCAGCTCACGAGGCGCGGACGCCCTTTATGGCTACACCTTC
>TRBV27|TRBJ2-1|NA|15|TRBD1
CASSQGASIYNEQFF
TGTGCCAGCTCACAGGGGGCCTCGATTTACAATGAGCAGTTCTTC
>TRBV6-4|TRBJ2-3|NA|13|TRBD1
CASSELTGETQYF
TGTGCCAGCAGTGAACTTACAGGGGAAACGCAGTATTTT
>TRBV25-1|TRBJ1-2|NA|13|NA
CASTPGESYGYTF
TGTGCCAGCACTCCAGGGGAGTCCTATGGCTACACCTTC
>TRBV7-9|TRBJ1-1|NA|13|NA
CASSLAQATEAFF
TGTGCCAGCAGCCTGGCACAGGCCACTGAAGCTTTCTTT
>TRBV29-1|TRBJ1-1|NA|10|NA
CSVAGVGAFF
TGCAGCGTTGCGGGAGTTGGAGCTTTCTTT
>TRBV6-5|TRBJ2-5|once|11|NA
CASSYRETQYF
TGTGCCAGCAGTTACCGAGAGACCCAGTACTTC
>TRBV7-2|TRBJ1-5|NA|14|NA
CASSPKMSNQPQHF
TGTGCCAGCAGCCCAAAGATGAGCAATCAGCCCCAGCATTTT
>TRBV4-3|TRBJ2-3|NA|15|NA
CASSQVSSVSDTQYF
TGCGCCAGCAGCCAAGTTAGTAGCGTCTCAGATACGCAGTATTTT
>TRBV30|TRBJ1-5|NA|15|TRBD1
CAWRDPDRVIQPQHF
TGTGCCTGGAGGGATCCAGACAGGGTGATTCAGCCCCAGCATTTT
>TRBV7-8|TRBJ1-1|once|12|NA
CASSLRYTEAFF
TGTGCCAGCAGCCTTAGATACACTGAAGCTTTCTTT
>TRBV5-5|TRBJ2-7|NA|15|NA
CASSLEGRVSVEQYF
TGTGCCAGCAGCTTGGAAGGCAGGGTCTCTGTCGAGCAGTACTTC
>TRBV19|TRBJ1-5|NA|16|TRBD1
CASSLPGQGNNQPQHF
TGTGCCAGTAGTCTGCCGGGACAGGGCAACAATCAGCCCCAGCATTTT
>TRBV11-2|TRBJ2-7|NA|14|TRBD1
CASSPRTGGYEQYF
TGTGCCAGCAGCCCGCGGACAGGGGGATACGAGCAGTACTTC
>TRBV11-3|TRBJ2-7|NA|15|TRBD2
CASSLGGSGYYEQYF
TGTGCCAGCAGCTTAGGCGGGAGCGGGTATTACGAGCAGTACTTC
>TRBV14|TRBJ2-4|NA|17|NA
CASSQRRLAKEQNIQYF
TGTGCCAGCAGCCAAAGACGGCTAGCGAAGGAGCAAAACATTCAGTACTTC
>TRBV19|TRBJ2-1|NA|13|NA
CASSWQDSYEQFF
TGTGCCAGTAGTTGGCAGGATTCGTATGAGCAGTTCTTC
>TRBV11-2|TRBJ1-1|NA|16|NA
CASSLGGLGGYNEAFF
TGTGCCAGCAGCTTAGGGGGCCTGGGGGGTTATAATGAAGCTTTCTTT
>TRBV11-3|TRBJ2-3|NA|16|NA
CASSLVGSSYTDTQYF
TGTGCCAGCAGCTTAGTTGGTAGCAGCTACACAGATACGCAGTATTTT
>TRBV9|TRBJ2-2|NA|13|NA
CASSVRGTGELFF
TGTGCCAGCAGCGTAAGGGGAACCGGGGAGCTGTTTTTT
>TRBV19|TRBJ1-4|NA|14|NA
CASKPGLRGEKLFF
TGTGCCAGCAAACCGGGACTGCGGGGGGAAAAACTGTTTTTT
>TRBV11-3|TRBJ2-7|NA|14|NA
CASSFGGINYEQYF
TGTGCCAGCAGCTTTGGGGGGATTAATTACGAGCAGTACTTC
>TRBV18|TRBJ1-5|NA|15|NA
CASSPLRGRDQPQHF
TGTGCCAGCTCACCACTCAGGGGTCGGGATCAGCCCCAGCATTTT
>TRBV7-2|TRBJ1-1|NA|13|TRBD1
CASSRRQGTGAFF
TGTGCCAGCAGCCGAAGACAGGGGACAGGGGCTTTCTTT
>TRBV3-1/TRBV3-2|TRBJ1-1|once|11|NA
CASSEGAEAFF
TGTGCCAGCAGCGAGGGTGCTGAAGCTTTCTTT